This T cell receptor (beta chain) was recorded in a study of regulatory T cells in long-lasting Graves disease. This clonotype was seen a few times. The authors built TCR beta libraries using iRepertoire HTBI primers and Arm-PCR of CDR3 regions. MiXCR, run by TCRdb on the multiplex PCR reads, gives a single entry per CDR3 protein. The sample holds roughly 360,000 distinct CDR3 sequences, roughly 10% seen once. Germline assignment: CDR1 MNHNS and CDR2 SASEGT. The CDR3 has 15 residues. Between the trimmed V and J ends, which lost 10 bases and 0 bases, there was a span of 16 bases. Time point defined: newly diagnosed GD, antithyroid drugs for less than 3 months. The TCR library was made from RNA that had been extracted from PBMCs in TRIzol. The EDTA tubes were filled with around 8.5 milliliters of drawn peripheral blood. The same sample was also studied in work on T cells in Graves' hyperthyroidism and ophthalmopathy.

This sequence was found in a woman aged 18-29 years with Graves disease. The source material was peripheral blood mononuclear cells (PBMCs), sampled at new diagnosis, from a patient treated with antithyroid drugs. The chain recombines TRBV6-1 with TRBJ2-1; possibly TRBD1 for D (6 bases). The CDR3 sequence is CAISGQGSSYNEQFF. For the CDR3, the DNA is TGTGCCATCAGCGGTCAGGGGAGCTCCTACAATGAGCAGTTCTTC.